This T cell receptor (beta chain) was recovered during a study of a mutant IDH1 vaccine in newly diagnosed glioma. Study in general: Beginning 4-6 weeks after radiotherapy alone, or with temozolomide cycles, vaccination took place. Notes on the study in general: No link was apparently found between pseudoprogression and changes in top peripheral T cell clonotypes. The vaccine induced immune responses, and these occurred in around 93% of patients.

The table came from immunoSEQ multiplex PCR; TCRdb's copy has only in-frame clones and leaves some out. The sample includes 45,000 to 65,000 clones, 65% of them seen just once. Turning to this clone: Antigen specificity is unknown.

Germline CDR1 SEHNR, CDR2 FQNEAQ (reference sequence). With V trimmed by 5 bases and J by 4 bases, 16 bases remained unmatched. This CDR3 contains 18 residues. Time point described: week 47, end of study. Vaccinated patients received 300 ug of mutant IDH1 20-mer peptide per dose, with topical imiquimod. There were eight vaccinations for patients, given in weeks 1, 3, 5, 7, 11, 15, 19 and 23. The receptor comes from a man aged 40-55 years with glioma. Some clones in this sample may be carry-over from other donors' samples. Specimen: peripheral blood mononuclear cells (PBMCs), collected from a glioma patient whose treatment included an IDH1 peptide vaccine. The J gene is TRBJ1-4, the V gene TRBV7-9; 7 nucleotides line up with TRBD1. CDR3 sequence (DNA): TGTGCCAGCAGCCCGGGGACAGCGAGGGGACGGAGTAATGAAAAACTGTTTTTT. It specifies CASSPGTARGRSNEKLFF. The full variable domain, rest sourced from reference TRBV7-9 and TRBJ1-4, is DTGVSQNPRHKITKRGQNVTFRCDPISEHNRLYWYRQTLGQGPEFLTYFQNEAQLEKSRLLSDRFSAERPKGSFSTLEIQRTEQGDSAMYLCASSPGTARGRSNEKLFFGSGTQLSVL.